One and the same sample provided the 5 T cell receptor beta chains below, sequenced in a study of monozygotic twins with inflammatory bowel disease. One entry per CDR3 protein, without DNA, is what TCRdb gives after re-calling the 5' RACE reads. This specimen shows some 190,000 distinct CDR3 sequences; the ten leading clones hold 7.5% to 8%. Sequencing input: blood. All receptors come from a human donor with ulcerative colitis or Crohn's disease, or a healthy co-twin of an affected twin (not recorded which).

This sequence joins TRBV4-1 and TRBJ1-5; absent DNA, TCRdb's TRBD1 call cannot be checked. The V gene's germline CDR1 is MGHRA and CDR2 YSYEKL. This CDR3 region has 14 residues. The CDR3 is CASSQQQGGQPQHF.

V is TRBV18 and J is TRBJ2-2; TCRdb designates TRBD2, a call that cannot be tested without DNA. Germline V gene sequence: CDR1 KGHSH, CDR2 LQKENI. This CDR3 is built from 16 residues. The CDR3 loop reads CASSSKLAQNTGELFF.

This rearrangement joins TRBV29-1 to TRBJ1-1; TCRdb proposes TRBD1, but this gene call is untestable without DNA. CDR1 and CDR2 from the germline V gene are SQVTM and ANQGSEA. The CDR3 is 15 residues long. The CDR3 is CSVNHIMPGPTEAFF.

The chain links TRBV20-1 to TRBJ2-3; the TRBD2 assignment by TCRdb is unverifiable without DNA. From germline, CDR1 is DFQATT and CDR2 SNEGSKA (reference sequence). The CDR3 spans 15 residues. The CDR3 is CSASSLAGATDTQYF.

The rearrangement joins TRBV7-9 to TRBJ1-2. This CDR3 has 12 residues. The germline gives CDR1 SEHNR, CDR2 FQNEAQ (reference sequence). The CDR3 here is CASSDTNYGYTF. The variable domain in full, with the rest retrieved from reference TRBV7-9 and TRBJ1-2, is DTGVSQNPRHKITKRGQNVTFRCDPISEHNRLYWYRQTLGQGPEFLTYFQNEAQLEKSRLLSDRFSAERPKGSFSTLEIQRTEQGDSAMYLCASSDTNYGYTFGSGTRLTVV.